This T cell receptor beta chain was obtained from a study of cytomegalovirus exposure and HLA in healthy donors. Study-wide background: Sequencing of about 179 million T cells in an earlier analysis found more than 100 million unique TCR beta sequences.

On this clone itself: Antigen unknown.

This CDR3 has 18 residues. The germline V and J ends were trimmed by 1 base and 1 base, with 19 bases remaining between them. Germline CDR1 is LNHDA and CDR2 is SQIVND (reference sequence). Study-level points and caveats: It was shown in a later analysis that HLA-associated TCR beta chains were more clonally expanded than other, equally common chains.

The study ran its PCR with 60 Vbeta and 13 Jbeta primers. Method: immunoSEQ multiplex PCR; TCRdb's copy keeps in-frame clones and lacks some. The table records fewer than 250,000 clones, 65% to 80% of them present only once. V is TRBV19 and J is TRBJ1-2, with D tentatively TRBD1 (5 bases). This sequence was found in a woman aged 40 to 50 in good health and CMV-seronegative. The sequencing sample was made of PBMCs. DNA for the CDR3: TGTGCCAGTAGTATAGTGAGGTCAGGGCGGGGGGTTAACTATGGCTACACCTTC. Encoded protein: CASSIVRSGRGVNYGYTF.